These T cell receptor beta chains were read from a single sample in a study of shared clonotypes between healthy human individuals. Produced via immunoSEQ multiplex PCR; TCRdb's table is partial and in-frame only. Here the sample spans 800,000 to 950,000 clones, about 96% being singletons. The specimen was naive CD8+ T cells sorted from blood. Receptor source: a young man in good health. Each CDR3 is given with its conserved first and last residue. A D gene is named only where the DNA matches it firmly. Size is stated for part of the rows, as once, few or many counts, or as a class when the clone is expanded.

abundance	v_gene	j_gene	d_gene	CDR3aa	CDR3nt
.	TRBV11-2	TRBJ1-2	TRBD1	CASSLDTGGYVGYTF	TGTGCCAGCAGCTTAGACACAGGGGGATATGTTGGCTACACCTTC
.	TRBV4-1	TRBJ1-5	.	CASSLQFVGQNQPQHF	TGCGCCAGCAGCCTCCAATTTGTGGGGCAAAATCAGCCCCAGCATTTT
.	TRBV20-1	TRBJ2-1	.	CSARDGRYYFF	TGCAGTGCTAGAGATGGGCGGTACTACTTCTTC
.	TRBV19	TRBJ2-1	.	CASSPASYNEQFF	TGTGCCAGTAGTCCGGCTAGCTACAATGAGCAGTTCTTC
.	TRBV6-1	TRBJ1-1	.	CASKNRETEAFF	TGTGCCAGCAAAAACAGGGAGACTGAAGCTTTCTTT
.	TRBV11-2	TRBJ2-7	.	CASSLEPAGSYEQYF	TGTGCCAGCAGCTTAGAACCGGCCGGCTCCTACGAGCAGTACTTC
.	TRBV5-6	TRBJ1-2	.	CASSPWGGGFSGYTF	TGTGCCAGCAGCCCCTGGGGAGGGGGTTTTTCCGGCTACACCTTC
.	TRBV27	TRBJ2-5	.	CASSTRVQETQYF	TGTGCCAGCAGTACACGCGTACAAGAGACCCAGTACTTC
once	TRBV19	TRBJ1-5	TRBD1	CASSIGTGYSNQPQHF	TGTGCCAGTAGTATCGGGACAGGTTATAGCAATCAGCCCCAGCATTTT
.	TRBV14	TRBJ1-2	.	CASSPFGGFDYTF	TGTGCCAGCAGCCCCTTCGGGGGTTTTGACTACACCTTC
.	TRBV6-1	TRBJ2-1	.	CASSKDRSSYNEQFF	TGTGCCAGCAGTAAGGACCGCAGCTCCTACAATGAGCAGTTCTTC
.	TRBV6-5	TRBJ2-1	.	CASSYSDSLNEQFF	TGTGCCAGCAGTTACTCTGACTCCCTCAATGAGCAGTTCTTC
.	TRBV7-6	TRBJ2-1	TRBD2	CASSSILEREATEGEQFF	TGTGCCAGCAGCTCGATTCTAGAGCGGGAGGCGACAGAGGGTGAGCAGTTCTTC
.	TRBV7-2	TRBJ2-1	TRBD1	CASSLAGQGSGYNEQFF	TGTGCCAGCAGCTTAGCGGGACAGGGGTCGGGGTACAATGAGCAGTTCTTC
.	TRBV27	TRBJ2-7	TRBD1	CASSILGTDLYEQYF	TGTGCCAGCAGTATCCTTGGGACAGACCTCTACGAGCAGTACTTC
.	TRBV21-1	TRBJ1-2	.	CASSKSTLGYTF	TGTGCCAGCAGCAAGTCGACACTGGGCTACACCTTC
.	TRBV7-9	TRBJ2-1	.	CASSQPTVRGGNEQFF	TGTGCCAGCAGCCAACCCACAGTCAGGGGTGGAAATGAGCAGTTCTTC
.	TRBV4-3	TRBJ1-1	.	CASSQDRGGMNTEAFF	TGCGCCAGCAGCCAAGATCGGGGAGGAATGAACACTGAAGCTTTCTTT
.	TRBV15	TRBJ2-2	TRBD2	CATSKSSGRAAGELFF	TGTGCCACCAGCAAGTCTAGCGGGAGGGCCGCCGGGGAGCTGTTTTTT
.	TRBV12-5	TRBJ2-2	.	CASGLDLANTGELFF	TGTGCTAGTGGTTTGGACCTAGCGAACACCGGGGAGCTGTTTTTT
.	TRBV29-1	TRBJ2-3	.	CSVEDPPGVTDTQYF	TGCAGCGTTGAAGACCCCCCTGGGGTAACAGATACGCAGTATTTT
.	TRBV9	TRBJ1-4	TRBD1	CASSVAGTGNEKLFF	TGTGCCAGCAGCGTAGCTGGGACAGGTAATGAAAAACTGTTTTTT
few	TRBV29-1	TRBJ2-7	TRBD1	CSVADRGSYEQYF	TGCAGCGTTGCGGACAGGGGATCCTACGAGCAGTACTTC
once	TRBV4-1	TRBJ2-7	.	CASSQFAADHYEQYF	TGCGCCAGCAGCCAGTTCGCAGCGGATCACTACGAGCAGTACTTC
.	TRBV27	TRBJ2-1	TRBD2	CASSGGRAPYNEQFF	TGTGCCAGCAGCGGCGGGAGGGCCCCCTACAATGAGCAGTTCTTC
.	TRBV7-3	TRBJ2-3	.	CASSHHRSMVAASTDTQYF	TGTGCCAGCAGCCACCATCGCAGCATGGTAGCGGCTAGCACAGATACGCAGTATTTT
.	TRBV7-8	TRBJ2-7	.	CASSLPGTYYEQYF	TGTGCCAGCAGCCTCCCCGGGACTTACTACGAGCAGTACTTC
.	TRBV13	TRBJ2-3	TRBD2	CASSSLGLADTDTQYF	TGTGCCAGCAGCTCCCTAGGACTAGCGGACACAGATACGCAGTATTTT
.	TRBV29-1	TRBJ2-1	TRBD1	CSGGRQGAYNEQFF	TGCAGCGGCGGAAGACAGGGGGCATACAATGAGCAGTTCTTC
.	TRBV14	TRBJ2-5	.	CASSQVMGLWETQYF	TGTGCCAGCAGCCAAGTAATGGGACTTTGGGAGACCCAGTACTTC
.	TRBV6-6	TRBJ1-5	.	CASTPGGEGGNQPQHF	TGTGCCAGCACTCCGGGAGGGGAGGGGGGCAATCAGCCCCAGCATTTT
.	TRBV2	TRBJ1-1	.	CASRTDVNTEAFF	TGTGCCAGCAGGACGGACGTGAACACTGAAGCTTTCTTT
once	TRBV12-2	TRBJ2-4	.	CASRLAALAGGPKNIQYF	TGTGCAAGTCGCTTAGCGGCACTAGCGGGAGGTCCTAAAAACATTCAGTACTTC